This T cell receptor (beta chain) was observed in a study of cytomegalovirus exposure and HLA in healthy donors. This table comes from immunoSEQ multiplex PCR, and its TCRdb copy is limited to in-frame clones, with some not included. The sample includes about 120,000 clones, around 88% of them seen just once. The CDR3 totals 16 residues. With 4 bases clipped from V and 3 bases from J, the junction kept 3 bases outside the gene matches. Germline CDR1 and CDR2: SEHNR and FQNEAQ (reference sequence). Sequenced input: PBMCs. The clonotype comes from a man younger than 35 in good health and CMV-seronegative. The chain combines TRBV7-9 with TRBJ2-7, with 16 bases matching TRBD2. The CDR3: CASSWGLAGGGYEQYF. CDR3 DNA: TGTGCCAGCAGCTGGGGACTAGCGGGAGGGGGCTACGAGCAGTACTTC.